This T cell receptor (beta chain) was found in a study of radiotherapy plus CTLA-4 blockade in lung cancer. Study in general: Across the patients, objective responses occurred in approximately 20%, and disease control in approximately 30%. Broader study findings: There was expansion of tumor-derived TCR clones in blood after radiotherapy plus ipilimumab. In blood, early T cell clone dynamics reportedly predicted response best, together with interferon-beta.

The assay was immunoSEQ multiplex PCR, and TCRdb's table has in-frame clones only and misses some. The table shows around 49,000 clones, with approximately 81% occurring only once. Focal radiation was given together with CTLA-4 blockade (ipilimumab) to patients with chemo-refractory metastatic non-small-cell lung cancer. CDR1 is MGHRA, CDR2 YSYEKL, per germline. V lost 0 bases and J lost 4, with 13 bases in between. The CDR3 length is 15 residues. With respect to this clone: Antigen specificity is unknown.

Sample: peripheral blood, taken from a patient treated with radiotherapy plus ipilimumab. The chain couples TRBV4-1 to TRBJ2-7; possible D gene TRBD1, 6 bases. The sequence was obtained from a human donor with non-small cell lung cancer whose response to radiotherapy plus ipilimumab could not be evaluated. DNA for the CDR3: TGCGCCAGCAGCCAAGAGCCAGGGGCTGGATACGAGCAGTACTTC. Protein: CASSQEPGAGYEQYF.